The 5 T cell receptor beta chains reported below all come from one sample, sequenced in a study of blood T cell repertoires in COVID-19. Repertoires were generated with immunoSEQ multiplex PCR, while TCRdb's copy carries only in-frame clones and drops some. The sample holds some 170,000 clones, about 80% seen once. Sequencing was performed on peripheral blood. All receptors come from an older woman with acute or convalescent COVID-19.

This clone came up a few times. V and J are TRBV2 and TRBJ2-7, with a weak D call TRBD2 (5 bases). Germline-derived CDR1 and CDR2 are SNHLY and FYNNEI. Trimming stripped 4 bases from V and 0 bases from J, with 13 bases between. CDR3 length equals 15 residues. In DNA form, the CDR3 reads TGTGCCAGCAGTGCGAGCGGCCTCGGCTCCTACGAGCAGTACTTC. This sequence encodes CASSASGLGSYEQYF.

In nucleotides, the CDR3 is TGTGCCAGCAGTCTGCAGACAGGGAGGCGAGCTTTCTTT. Translation gives CASSLQTGRRAFF. The rearrangement links TRBV2 to TRBJ1-1, with 7 nucleotides matching TRBD1. The V gene's germline CDR1 is SNHLY and CDR2 FYNNEI. There are 13 residues in the CDR3. Germline trimming cut 5 bases from V and 10 bases from J; bases unmatched to any gene: 10.

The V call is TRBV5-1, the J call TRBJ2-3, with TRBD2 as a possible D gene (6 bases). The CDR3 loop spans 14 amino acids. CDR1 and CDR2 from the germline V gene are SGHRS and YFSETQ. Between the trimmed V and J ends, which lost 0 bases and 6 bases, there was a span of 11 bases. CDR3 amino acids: CASSLAGREDTQYF. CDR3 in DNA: TGCGCCAGCAGCTTGGCCGGTCGGGAGGATACGCAGTATTTT.

For the CDR3, the DNA is TGTGCCAGCTTTGAGGGCCAAAATCTCGGGAATGAGCAGTTCTTC. Translating gives CASFEGQNLGNEQFF. V gene TRBV5-6 combines with J gene TRBJ2-1; D might be TRBD2 (5 bases). Trimming shortened V by 7 bases and J by 7 bases, and 21 bases separated the two germline ends. This CDR3 spans 15 amino acids. Germline CDR1 SGHDT, CDR2 YYEEEE. Complete variable domain (other parts from reference TRBV5-6 and TRBJ2-1): DAGVTQSPTHLIKTRGQQVTLRCSPKSGHDTVSWYQQALGQGPQFIFQYYEEEERQRGNFPDRFSGHQFPNYSSELNVNALLLGDSALYLCASFEGQNLGNEQFFGPGTRLTVL.

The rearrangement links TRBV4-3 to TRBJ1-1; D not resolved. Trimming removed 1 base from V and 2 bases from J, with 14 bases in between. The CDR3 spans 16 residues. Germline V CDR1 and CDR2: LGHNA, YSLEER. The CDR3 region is CASSQGEQATNTEAFF. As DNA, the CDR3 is TGCGCCAGCAGCCAAGGGGAGCAGGCCACTAACACTGAAGCTTTCTTT.